Following are 10 T cell receptor beta chains from one sample sequenced in a study of type 1 and type 2 diabetes patients. PCR was run on genomic DNA. Amplification of the beta chain CDR3 used 30 forward and 13 reverse multiplex primers. TCRdb re-called the multiplex PCR reads with MiXCR, one entry per CDR3 protein. Among some 250,000 distinct CDR3 sequences listed, 47% were seen once. What was sequenced was peripheral blood mononuclear cells (PBMCs). Source of these receptors: a young man with type 2 diabetes.

This clonotype has a single count. The V call is TRBV2, the J call TRBJ2-5, with 7 bases matching TRBD1. Germline trimming cut 6 bases from V and 3 bases from J; bases unmatched to any gene: 7. CDR3 length: 14 residues. Germline V gene data show CDR1 as SNHLY and CDR2 as FYNNEI. This chain's CDR3 is CASRLTGTEETQYF. CDR3 DNA sequence: TGTGCCAGCAGACTGACAGGGACCGAAGAGACCCAGTACTTC.

The chain employs TRBV2 and TRBJ2-3; 8 bases match TRBD2. CDR3 length equals 14 residues. CDR1 and CDR2 (germline): SNHLY, FYNNEI. Trimming cost V 7 bases and J 4 bases; bases outside gene matches: 7. CDR3 nucleotides: TGTGCCAGCACCGTGACTAGCGAGTCAGATACGCAGTATTTT. Its protein is CASTVTSESDTQYF.

V is TRBV12-3 or TRBV12-4 and J is TRBJ1-1; TRBD1 aligns across 8 bases. The ends lost 0 bases at V and 5 bases at J; junction bases unmatched: 5. This CDR3 spans 15 amino acids. As DNA, the CDR3 is TGTGCCAGCAGTTTAGCAACAGGGGGGGCGACTGAAGCTTTCTTT. This gives the protein CASSLATGGATEAFF.

The rearrangement joins TRBV10-1 to TRBJ2-3; D is possibly TRBD1 or TRBD2 (5 bases each). V was pared by 6 bases and J by 6 bases, with 16 bases between. The CDR3 loop spans 14 amino acids. Looked up from germline, CDR1 is WNHNN and CDR2 is SYGVQD (reference sequence). The CDR3 region is CASSSGWGSDTQYF. The CDR3 DNA is TGCGCCAGCAGCTCGGGCTGGGGGTCCGATACGCAGTATTTT.

J is TRBJ1-2 and V is TRBV28; D is uncertain. This CDR3 is 14 amino acids long. V lost 4 bases, J lost 7 bases, and 16 bases lay in between. Germline V lookup: CDR1 MDHEN, CDR2 SYDVKM. The CDR3 DNA follows: TGTGCCAGCAGTTCGGGGAGGGCGTACAGTGGCTACACCTTC. Residues: CASSSGRAYSGYTF.

V gene TRBV28 combines with J gene TRBJ1-1, with D tentatively TRBD1 (5 bases). This CDR3 is 11 amino acids long. Germline CDR1 MDHEN, CDR2 SYDVKM. V was trimmed by 5 bases and J by 10 bases, leaving 11 bases between them. The CDR3 sequence is CASSPAGRAFF. CDR3 sequence (DNA): TGTGCCAGCAGTCCGGCAGGGCGAGCTTTCTTT.

This chain joins TRBV7-3 and TRBJ2-5, with D hard to call. The CDR3 totals 13 residues. Trimming took off 3 bases at V and 4 bases at J, with 9 bases between the two ends. Germline lookup yields CDR1 SGHTA and CDR2 FQGTGA. As DNA, the CDR3 is TGTGCCAGCAGCTTTGGCTCGCGAGAGACCCAGTACTTC. It codes for CASSFGSRETQYF.

The CDR3 is CASTLEGPTTGELFF. In DNA, the CDR3 is TGTGCCAGTACCTTGGAGGGACCGACCACCGGGGAGCTGTTTTTT. The chain has TRBV19 and TRBJ2-2; weak D call: TRBD2 (6 bases). The germline CDR1 and CDR2 sequences are LNHDA and SQIVND (reference sequence). The V end lost 7 bases, the J end lost 4 bases, and 16 bases lay between the germline ends. The CDR3 is made up of 15 amino acids. The whole variable domain, filled in from reference TRBV19 and TRBJ2-2, reads DGGITQSPKYLFRKEGQNVTLSCEQNLNHDAMYWYRQDPGQGLRLIYYSQIVNDFQKGDIAEGYSVSREKKESFPLTVTSAQKNPTAFYLCASTLEGPTTGELFFGEGSRLTVL.

The chain recombines TRBV30 with TRBJ1-1, with a tentative D call TRBD1 (5 bases). The V end was cut by 5 bases, the J end by 3 bases, with 13 bases between. The CDR3 is 13 residues long. CDR1 and CDR2 (germline): GTSNPN, SVGIG (reference sequence). CDR3 sequence reads: CAWGGRRDTEAFF. CDR3 in DNA: TGTGCCTGGGGGGGGAGACGGGACACTGAAGCTTTCTTT.

The chain employs TRBV6-6 and TRBJ2-7; TRBD1 matches 7 bases. J lost 6 bases, V lost 4 bases, and 12 bases had no gene match. The CDR3 loop spans 15 amino acids. Germline assignment: CDR1 MNHNY and CDR2 SVGAGI (reference sequence). CDR3 protein: CASSSRQGVRGEQYF. CDR3 nucleotide sequence: TGTGCCAGCAGTTCCCGACAGGGAGTTCGGGGCGAGCAGTACTTC.